This T cell receptor beta chain was identified in a study of shared clonotypes between healthy human individuals. J gave up 4 bases and V 6 bases, and 7 bases lay outside the gene matches. Germline values: CDR1 MNHNY, CDR2 SVGAGI (reference sequence). This CDR3 is 15 amino acids long. Assay: immunoSEQ multiplex PCR; the TCRdb copy retains only in-frame clones and omits some. Among some 1.5 million clones listed, roughly 97% were seen once. The clonotype comes from a young man in good health. The sequenced material came from naive CD4+ T cells sorted from blood. Subset denoted: CD45RA+ positively selected. This chain joins TRBV6-6 and TRBJ2-7; the match to TRBD2 covers 12 bases. CDR3 in amino acids: CASRKRTSGAYEQYF. DNA for the CDR3: TGTGCCAGCAGAAAAAGGACTAGCGGGGCATACGAGCAGTACTTC.